This T cell receptor beta chain was identified in a study of monozygotic twins with inflammatory bowel disease. Findings of the study overall: Other individuals had fewer clonotypes in common with IBD patients than with healthy twins, especially with disease activity.

Germline CDR1 MNHNS, CDR2 SASEGT. CDR3 size: 17 residues. cDNA for each sample came from eight separate reactions. Reprocessing the 5' RACE reads, TCRdb reports a single entry for every CDR3 protein and omits DNA. The repertoire table contains about 380,000 distinct CDR3 sequences. As regards this clonotype: Its matching antigen is unknown.

Whole blood supplied total RNA, and T cells were not sorted. The chain combines TRBV6-1 with TRBJ2-5; there is no DNA to check the TCRdb D call of TRBD1. Sequenced material: blood. The receptor's source is a human donor with ulcerative colitis or Crohn's disease, or a healthy co-twin of an affected twin (not recorded which). CDR3 residues: CASSLAVWTVGTETQYF.